These T cell receptor beta chains were read from a single sample in a study of shared clonotypes between healthy human individuals. Repertoires were generated with immunoSEQ multiplex PCR, while TCRdb's copy carries only in-frame clones and drops some. Of roughly 300,000 clones in the sample, around 67% were seen once. The specimen sequenced was memory CD4+ T cells sorted from blood. The origin of the receptors is a man in his thirties or forties in good health. Each CDR3 is given with its conserved first and last residue. The D gene is left open where the match is weak. The size of a clone is reported for some rows only, either as once, few or many, or as a class for expanded clones.

v_call: TRBV30; clone_size: -; d_call: -; j_call: TRBJ2-7; cdr3_nt: TGTGCCTGGACCCCGTGGGGGAGGTCCTACGAGCAGTACTTC; cdr3_aa: CAWTPWGRSYEQYF
v_call: TRBV10-3; clone_size: -; d_call: TRBD1; j_call: TRBJ2-4; cdr3_nt: TGTGCCATCAGCCCCGGGACAGATTACATTCAGTACTTC; cdr3_aa: CAISPGTDYIQYF
v_call: TRBV2; clone_size: few; d_call: -; j_call: TRBJ1-5; cdr3_nt: TGTGCCAGCTCCAGACAAAGCAGCAATCAGCCCCAGCATTTT; cdr3_aa: CASSRQSSNQPQHF
v_call: TRBV2; clone_size: -; d_call: -; j_call: TRBJ2-2; cdr3_nt: TGTGCAACTCGCAGGCAGGAAAACACCGGGGAGCTGTTTTTT; cdr3_aa: CATRRQENTGELFF
v_call: TRBV7-2; clone_size: -; d_call: -; j_call: TRBJ2-1; cdr3_nt: TGTGCCAGCAGCTCCTCCTTAGCAGCACCCTACAATGAGCAGTTCTTC; cdr3_aa: CASSSSLAAPYNEQFF
v_call: TRBV5-6; clone_size: -; d_call: TRBD2; j_call: TRBJ2-1; cdr3_nt: TGTGCCAGCAGCTTGGGCGGGAGGGGAAATGAGCAGTTCTTC; cdr3_aa: CASSLGGRGNEQFF
v_call: TRBV14; clone_size: -; d_call: -; j_call: TRBJ2-1; cdr3_nt: TGTGCCAGCAGCCAAGATTACTATCTGAATGAGCAGTTCTTC; cdr3_aa: CASSQDYYLNEQFF
v_call: TRBV13; clone_size: -; d_call: TRBD2; j_call: TRBJ2-1; cdr3_nt: TGTGCCAGCAGCTTTTTCCACCGGAGGCTAGCGGGATCCCGCTCCTACAATGAGCAGTTCTTC; cdr3_aa: CASSFFHRRLAGSRSYNEQFF
v_call: TRBV5-1; clone_size: -; d_call: -; j_call: TRBJ1-4; cdr3_nt: TGCGCCAGCAGCGCCCCAGGGCTGGCTGAAAAACTGTTTTTT; cdr3_aa: CASSAPGLAEKLFF
v_call: TRBV10-1; clone_size: -; d_call: -; j_call: TRBJ2-3; cdr3_nt: TGCGCCAGCAGTGATCCCTCGAATGGCACAGATACGCAGTATTTT; cdr3_aa: CASSDPSNGTDTQYF
v_call: TRBV11-2; clone_size: -; d_call: -; j_call: TRBJ2-3; cdr3_nt: TGTGCCAGCAGCTTAGTTTTGGCGCCTAAAGGAGGGGATACGCAGTATTTT; cdr3_aa: CASSLVLAPKGGDTQYF
v_call: TRBV6-1; clone_size: -; d_call: TRBD2; j_call: TRBJ2-7; cdr3_nt: TGTGCCAGCAGTTTGTCTAGCGGATACTACGAGCAGTACTTC; cdr3_aa: CASSLSSGYYEQYF
v_call: TRBV7-2; clone_size: -; d_call: -; j_call: TRBJ2-7; cdr3_nt: TGTGCCAGCAGCTACAGGTCGGGCAGGGAGCAGTACTTC; cdr3_aa: CASSYRSGREQYF
v_call: TRBV5-1; clone_size: -; d_call: -; j_call: TRBJ2-7; cdr3_nt: TGCGCCAGCAGCTTGGCGGCAGGGAACTACGAGCAGTACTTC; cdr3_aa: CASSLAAGNYEQYF
v_call: TRBV6-5; clone_size: -; d_call: -; j_call: TRBJ2-7; cdr3_nt: TGTGCCGCTTCCAGGGGCCAGTCTCACGAGCAGTACTTC; cdr3_aa: CAASRGQSHEQYF
v_call: TRBV2; clone_size: -; d_call: -; j_call: TRBJ1-4; cdr3_nt: TGTGCCACCAACCGGCAGGGCTCTAATGAAAAACTGTTTTTT; cdr3_aa: CATNRQGSNEKLFF
v_call: TRBV2; clone_size: many; d_call: -; j_call: TRBJ1-5; cdr3_nt: TGTGCCAGCAGTGAGGGGTTTAGCAATCAGCCCCAGCATTTT; cdr3_aa: CASSEGFSNQPQHF